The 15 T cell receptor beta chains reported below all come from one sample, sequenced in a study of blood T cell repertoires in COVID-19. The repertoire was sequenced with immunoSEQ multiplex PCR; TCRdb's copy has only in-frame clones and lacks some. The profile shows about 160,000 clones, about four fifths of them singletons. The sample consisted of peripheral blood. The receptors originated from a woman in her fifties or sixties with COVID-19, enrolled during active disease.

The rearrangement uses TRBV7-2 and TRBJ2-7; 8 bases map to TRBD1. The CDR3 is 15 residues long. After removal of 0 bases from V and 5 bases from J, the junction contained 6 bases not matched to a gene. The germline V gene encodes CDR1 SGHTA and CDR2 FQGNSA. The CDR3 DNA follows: TGTGCCAGCAGCTTAGCGACAGGGGACTTCAACGAGCAGTACTTC. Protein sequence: CASSLATGDFNEQYF.

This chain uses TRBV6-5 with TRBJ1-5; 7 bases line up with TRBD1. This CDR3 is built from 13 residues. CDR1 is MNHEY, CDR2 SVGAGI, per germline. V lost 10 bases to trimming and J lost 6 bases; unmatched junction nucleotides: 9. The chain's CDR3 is CATQGDRSQPQHF. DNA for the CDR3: TGTGCCACCCAGGGGGACCGAAGTCAGCCCCAGCATTTT.

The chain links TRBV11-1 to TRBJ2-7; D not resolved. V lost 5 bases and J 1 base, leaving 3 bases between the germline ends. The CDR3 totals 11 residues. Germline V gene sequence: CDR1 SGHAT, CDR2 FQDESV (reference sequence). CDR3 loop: CASSPSYEQYV. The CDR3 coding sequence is TGTGCCAGCAGCCCTTCCTACGAGCAGTACGTC.

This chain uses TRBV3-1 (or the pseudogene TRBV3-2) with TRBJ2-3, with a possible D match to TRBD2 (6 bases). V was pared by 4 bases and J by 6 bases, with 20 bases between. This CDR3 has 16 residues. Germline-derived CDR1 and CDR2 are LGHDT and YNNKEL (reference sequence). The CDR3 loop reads CASSPLRGNSLDTQYF. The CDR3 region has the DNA TGTGCCAGCAGCCCGCTCCGGGGGAACAGTTTGGATACGCAGTATTTT.

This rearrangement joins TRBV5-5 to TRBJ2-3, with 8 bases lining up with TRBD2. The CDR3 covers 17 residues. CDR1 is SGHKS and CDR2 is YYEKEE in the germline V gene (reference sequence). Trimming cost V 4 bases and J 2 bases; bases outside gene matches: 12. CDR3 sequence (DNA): TGTGCCAGCAGCCCGCAATGGTCGGGAGGGCCCACAGATACGCAGTATTTT. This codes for CASSPQWSGGPTDTQYF. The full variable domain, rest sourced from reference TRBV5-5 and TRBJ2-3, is DAGVTQSPTHLIKTRGQQVTLRCSPISGHKSVSWYQQVLGQGPQFIFQYYEKEERGRGNFPDRFSARQFPNYSSELNVNALLLGDSALYLCASSPQWSGGPTDTQYFGPGTRLTVL.

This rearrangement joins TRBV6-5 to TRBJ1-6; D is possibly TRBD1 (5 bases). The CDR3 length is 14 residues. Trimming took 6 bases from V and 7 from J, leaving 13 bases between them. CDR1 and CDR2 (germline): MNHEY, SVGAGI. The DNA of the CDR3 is TGTGCCAGCAGATTACAGGAATCCAATTCACCCCTCCACTTT. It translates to CASRLQESNSPLHF.

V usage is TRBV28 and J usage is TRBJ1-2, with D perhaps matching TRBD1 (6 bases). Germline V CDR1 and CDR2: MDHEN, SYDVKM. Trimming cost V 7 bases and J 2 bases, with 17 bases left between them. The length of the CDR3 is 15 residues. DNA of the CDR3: TGTGCCAGCACTCGTGGGGGGGCCTCGAACTATGGCTACACCTTC. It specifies CASTRGGASNYGYTF.

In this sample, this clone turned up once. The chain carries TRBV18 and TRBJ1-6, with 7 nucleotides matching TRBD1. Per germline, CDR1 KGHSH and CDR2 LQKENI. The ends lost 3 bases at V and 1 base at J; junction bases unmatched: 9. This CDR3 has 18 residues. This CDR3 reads CASSPTLPGQSYNSPLHF. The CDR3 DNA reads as TGTGCCAGCTCACCTACTCTACCGGGACAGTCCTATAATTCACCCCTCCACTTT.

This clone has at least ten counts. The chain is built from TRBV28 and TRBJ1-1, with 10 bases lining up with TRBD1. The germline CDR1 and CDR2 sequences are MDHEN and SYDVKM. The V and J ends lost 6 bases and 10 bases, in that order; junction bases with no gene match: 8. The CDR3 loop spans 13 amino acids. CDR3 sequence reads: CASRPGGQGGAFF. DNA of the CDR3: TGTGCCAGCAGACCTGGCGGACAGGGGGGAGCTTTCTTT. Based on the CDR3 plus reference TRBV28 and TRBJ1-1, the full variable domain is DVKVTQSSRYLVKRTGEKVFLECVQDMDHENMFWYRQDPGLGLRLIYFSYDVKMKEKGDIPEGYSVSREKKERFSLILESASTNQTSMYLCASRPGGQGGAFFGQGTRLTVV.

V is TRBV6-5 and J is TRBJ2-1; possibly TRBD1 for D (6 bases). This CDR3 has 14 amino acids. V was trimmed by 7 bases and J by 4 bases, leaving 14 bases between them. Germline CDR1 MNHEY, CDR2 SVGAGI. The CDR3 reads CASISGTTYNEQFF. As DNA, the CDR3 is TGTGCCAGCATATCCGGGACAACGTACAATGAGCAGTTCTTC.

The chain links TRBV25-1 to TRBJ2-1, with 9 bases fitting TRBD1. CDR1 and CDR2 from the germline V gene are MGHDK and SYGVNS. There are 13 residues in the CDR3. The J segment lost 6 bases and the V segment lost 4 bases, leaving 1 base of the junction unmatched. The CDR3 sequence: CASSAGQGNEQFF. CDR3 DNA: TGTGCCAGCAGTGCGGGACAGGGCAATGAGCAGTTCTTC.

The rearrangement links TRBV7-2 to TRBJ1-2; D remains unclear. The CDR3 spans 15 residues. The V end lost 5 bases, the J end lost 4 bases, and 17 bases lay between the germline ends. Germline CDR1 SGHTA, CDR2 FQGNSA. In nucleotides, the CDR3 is TGTGCCAGCAGCCCCTGGGCCCCCCTTGGCTATGGCTACACCTTC. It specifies CASSPWAPLGYGYTF.

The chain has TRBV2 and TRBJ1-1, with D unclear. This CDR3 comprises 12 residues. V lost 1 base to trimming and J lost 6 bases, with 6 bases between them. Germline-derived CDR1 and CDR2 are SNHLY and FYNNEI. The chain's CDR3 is CASSEVIAEAFF. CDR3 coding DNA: TGTGCCAGCAGTGAAGTAATCGCTGAAGCTTTCTTT. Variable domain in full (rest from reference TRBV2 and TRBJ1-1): EPEVTQTPSHQVTQMGQEVILRCVPISNHLYFYWYRQILGQKVEFLVSFYNNEISEKSEIFDDQFSVERPDGSNFTLKIRSTKLEDSAMYFCASSEVIAEAFFGQGTRLTVV.

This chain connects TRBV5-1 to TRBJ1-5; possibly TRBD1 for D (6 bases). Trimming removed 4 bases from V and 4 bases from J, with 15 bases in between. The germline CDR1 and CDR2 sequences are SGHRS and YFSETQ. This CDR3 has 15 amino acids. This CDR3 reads CASSREGTSNQPQHF. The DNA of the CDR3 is TGCGCCAGCAGCCGGGAAGGGACAAGTAATCAGCCCCAGCATTTT.

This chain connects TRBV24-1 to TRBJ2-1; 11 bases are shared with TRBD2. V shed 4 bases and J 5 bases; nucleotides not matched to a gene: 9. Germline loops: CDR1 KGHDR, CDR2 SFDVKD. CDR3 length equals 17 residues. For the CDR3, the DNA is TGTGCCACCAGTGACCCCACTAGCGGGAGAATACACAATGAGCAGTTCTTC. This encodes CATSDPTSGRIHNEQFF.